The clone carrying this T cell receptor (beta chain) was seen repeatedly, ten times or more. Its target is not known. This entry is derived from a study of T cells in Graves' hyperthyroidism and ophthalmopathy. Hyperthyroidism was newly diagnosed in patients aged 18 to 65 (duration under 2 months). Clinicians diagnosed patients from clinical symptoms, serum thyroxine and TRAb, thyroid ultrasound and orbital computed tomography. Each 10 ml fresh peripheral blood draw supplied the PBMCs. It was RNA transcripts that yielded the amplified TCR beta CDR3 regions. Using the HTBI primer set, a first-round RT-PCR was run on the TCR CDR3. TCRdb re-called the multiplex PCR reads with MiXCR, one entry per CDR3 protein. The profile shows about 300,000 distinct CDR3 sequences, approximately 26% of them singletons. With V trimmed by 5 bases and J by 1 base, 8 bases remained unmatched. This CDR3 has 17 residues. Germline CDR1 is KGHDR and CDR2 is SFDVKD.

General study findings and limits: Model predictions of ophthalmopathy came a median approximately 6 months before onset.

Material: blood. The chain recombines TRBV24-1 with TRBJ2-1; 9 bases align to TRBD2. The source of this sequence is a man in his forties with Graves' hyperthyroidism that later progressed to Graves' ophthalmopathy. The CDR3 loop is CATSGGSGRRSYNEQFF. The CDR3 DNA follows: TGTGCCACCAGTGGGGGGAGCGGGAGGCGGTCCTACAATGAGCAGTTCTTC.